Below are 15 T cell receptor beta chains sequenced from a single sample in a study of graft-versus-host responses after intestinal transplantation. Generated by immunoSEQ multiplex PCR, the TCRdb table keeps only in-frame clones and is missing some. In the table there are about 120,000 clones, 90% of which are singletons. These receptors lack a known antigen. Source: unstimulated CD4+ T cells sorted from spleen or lymph node cells, taken before intestinal transplant. The source is a human donor who received an intestinal transplant.

The rearrangement links TRBV10-3 to TRBJ2-1; the D gene is possibly TRBD1 (5 bases). The germline V and J ends were trimmed by 7 bases and 9 bases, with 16 bases remaining between them. CDR1 and CDR2 from the germline V gene are ENHRY and SYGVKD. There are 13 residues in the CDR3. The CDR3 DNA reads as TGTGCCATCAATTCACAGGACATAGGTGAGCAGTTCTTC. This encodes CAINSQDIGEQFF.

The gene calls are TRBV5-4 and TRBJ2-1; 8 bases are shared with TRBD1. Germline assignment: CDR1 SGHNT and CDR2 YYREEE (reference sequence). The CDR3 is 12 residues long. Trimming removed 4 bases from V and 7 bases from J; junction bases left unmatched: 1. CDR3 sequence reads: CASSRDRNEQFF. The CDR3 DNA reads TGTGCCAGCAGCCGGGACAGGAATGAGCAGTTCTTC. Variable domain in full (rest from reference TRBV5-4 and TRBJ2-1): ETGVTQSPTHLIKTRGQQVTLRCSSQSGHNTVSWYQQALGQGPQFIFQYYREEENGRGNFPPRFSGLQFPNYSSELNVNALELDDSALYLCASSRDRNEQFFGPGTRLTVL.

The chain uses TRBV18 and TRBJ2-7; D is unresolved. The V gene lost 5 bases and the J gene lost 0 bases, with 14 bases spanning the gap. This CDR3 has 15 residues. CDR1 KGHSH and CDR2 LQKENI come from the germline V gene. CDR3 loop: CASSGRDNPSYEQYF. CDR3 bases: TGTGCCAGCTCAGGTCGAGACAACCCCTCCTACGAGCAGTACTTC.

The chain has TRBV21-1 and TRBJ1-1; TRBD1 is the table's D call and was not checked against the DNA. TRBV21-1 is assigned pseudogene status. This CDR3 spans 15 amino acids. The DNA for the CDR3 is TGTGCCAGCAGCAAAGAAACAGGGATGAACACTGAAGCTTTCTTT. Its protein product is CASSKETGMNTEAFF.

This clone turned up a few times. The chain employs TRBV18 and TRBJ2-7; 10 nucleotides agree with TRBD2. The germline CDR1 and CDR2 sequences are KGHSH and LQKENI. Trimming took 0 bases from V and 5 from J; bases not matched to a gene: 4. The CDR3 totals 15 residues. The CDR3 region has the DNA TGTGCCAGCTCACCACCGCCAGCGGGGGGGAACGAGCAGTACTTC. Its translation: CASSPPPAGGNEQYF.

The chain joins TRBV6-5 to TRBJ2-2, with 7 nucleotides matching TRBD1. There are 13 residues in the CDR3. After removal of 8 bases from V and 1 base from J, the junction contained 1 base not matched to a gene. The germline V gene encodes CDR1 MNHEY and CDR2 SVGAGI. The CDR3 sequence is CASRDRNTGELFF. CDR3 DNA: TGTGCCAGCCGGGACAGGAACACCGGGGAGCTGTTTTTT.

The chain combines TRBV4-1 with TRBJ2-7, with 13 bases that match TRBD2. The length of the CDR3 is 18 residues. Germline trimming cut 1 base from V and 3 bases from J; bases unmatched to any gene: 9. The germline V gene encodes CDR1 MGHRA and CDR2 YSYEKL. This CDR3 is CASSQGLMWTSGSYEQYF. In DNA form, the CDR3 reads TGCGCCAGCAGCCAAGGCCTGATGTGGACTAGCGGGAGCTACGAGCAGTACTTC.

The chain links TRBV5-6 to TRBJ2-2; 12 bases map to TRBD2. Trimming cost V 4 bases and J 0 bases; bases outside gene matches: 4. There are 17 residues in the CDR3. The germline V gene encodes CDR1 SGHDT and CDR2 YYEEEE. The CDR3 protein is CASSRLAGATNTGELFF. DNA for the CDR3: TGTGCCAGCAGCAGACTAGCGGGGGCCACGAACACCGGGGAGCTGTTTTTT.

J is TRBJ2-5 and V is TRBV5-1; 8 bases are shared with TRBD1. Losses at the gene ends were 4 bases for V and 1 base for J; bases not matched to a gene: 3. Germline loops: CDR1 SGHRS, CDR2 YFSETQ. The CDR3 is 14 residues long. The chain's CDR3 is CASSPGQVQETQYF. In nucleotides, the CDR3 is TGCGCCAGCAGCCCGGGACAGGTCCAAGAGACCCAGTACTTC.

The genes are TRBV18 and TRBJ2-5, with 9 bases matching TRBD1. Trimming cost V 5 bases and J 3 bases; bases outside gene matches: 4. CDR3 length equals 14 residues. Germline V gives CDR1 KGHSH, CDR2 LQKENI. CDR3 sequence reads: CASSSQGAEETQYF. The CDR3 nucleotides read TGTGCCAGCTCATCACAGGGGGCGGAAGAGACCCAGTACTTC.

This chain uses TRBV6-6 with TRBJ1-4; 9 nucleotides align to TRBD1. J was trimmed by 10 bases and V by 6 bases; bases with no gene match: 12. This CDR3 spans 15 amino acids. Germline CDR1 MNHNY, CDR2 SVGAGI (reference sequence). CDR3 sequence reads: CASRLSGTGLRKLFF. In nucleotides, the CDR3 is TGTGCCAGCAGACTCTCCGGGACAGGGCTCCGAAAACTGTTTTTT.

This chain connects TRBV11-2 to TRBJ2-1; 10 positions match TRBD2. Germline loops: CDR1 SGHAT, CDR2 FQNNGV. The CDR3 runs 16 residues. V was clipped by 3 bases and J by 2 bases; unmatched bases: 4. This CDR3 reads CASSFFSGGTYNEQFF. The CDR3 coding sequence is TGTGCCAGCAGCTTCTTTAGCGGGGGGACCTACAATGAGCAGTTCTTC.

The J gene is TRBJ1-2, the V gene TRBV28; possible D gene TRBD1, 5 bases. CDR3 length: 14 amino acids. CDR1 is MDHEN and CDR2 is SYDVKM in the germline V gene. Trimming pared 5 bases from V and 0 bases from J, leaving 10 bases between. In nucleotides, the CDR3 is TGTGCCAGCAGTGGGGCACCGGCTAACTATGGCTACACCTTC. Translation gives CASSGAPANYGYTF.

The V call is TRBV19, the J call TRBJ1-3; no reliable D call. The CDR3 extends over 17 amino acids. Trimming shortened V by 0 bases and J by 0 bases, and 12 bases separated the two germline ends. CDR1 is LNHDA and CDR2 is SQIVND in the germline V gene (reference sequence). CDR3 loop: CASSIDRLTLSGNTIYF. The CDR3 DNA follows: TGTGCCAGTAGTATAGATCGCCTGACACTCTCTGGAAACACCATATATTTT.

This rearrangement joins TRBV12-5 to TRBJ2-7, with D perhaps matching TRBD2 (7 bases). The V end lost 2 bases, the J end lost 2 bases, and 16 bases lay between the germline ends. There are 16 residues in the CDR3. Germline CDR1 LGHNT, CDR2 FRNRAP. The CDR3 DNA reads as TGTGCTAGTGGTTTGTTGGGGGGGGCCGGTACCTACGAGCAGTACTTC. Translation gives CASGLLGGAGTYEQYF. Filled out from reference TRBV12-5 and TRBJ2-7, the complete variable domain reads DARVTQTPRHKVTEMGQEVTMRCQPILGHNTVFWYRQTMMQGLELLAYFRNRAPLDDSGMPKDRFSAEMPDATLATLKIQPSEPRDSAVYFCASGLLGGAGTYEQYFGPGTRLTVT.